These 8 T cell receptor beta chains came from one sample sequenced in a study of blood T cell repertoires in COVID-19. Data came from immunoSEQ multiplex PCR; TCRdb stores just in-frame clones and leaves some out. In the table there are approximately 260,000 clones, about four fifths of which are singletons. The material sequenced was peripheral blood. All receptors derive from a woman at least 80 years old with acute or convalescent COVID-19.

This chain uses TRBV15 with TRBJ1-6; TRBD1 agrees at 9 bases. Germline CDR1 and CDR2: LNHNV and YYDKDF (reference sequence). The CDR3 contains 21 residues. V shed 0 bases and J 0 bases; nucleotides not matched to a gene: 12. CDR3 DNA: TGTGCCACCAGCAGAGACTCCCCCGGGACAGGGATGAGCTCCTATAATTCACCCCTCCACTTT. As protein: CATSRDSPGTGMSSYNSPLHF.

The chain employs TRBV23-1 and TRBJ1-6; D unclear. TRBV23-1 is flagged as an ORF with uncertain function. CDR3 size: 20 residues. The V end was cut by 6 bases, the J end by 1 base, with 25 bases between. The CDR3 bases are TGCGCCAGCAGCTACACTGAGGTTCCAGTAGTGAGGTCCTATAATTCACCCCTCCACTTT. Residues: CASSYTEVPVVRSYNSPLHF.

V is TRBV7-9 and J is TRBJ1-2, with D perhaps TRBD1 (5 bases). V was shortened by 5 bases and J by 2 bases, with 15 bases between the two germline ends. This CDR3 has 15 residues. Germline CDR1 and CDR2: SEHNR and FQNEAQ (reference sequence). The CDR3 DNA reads TGTGCCAGCAGCGGACGTCCACGGGGGAACTATGGCTACACCTTC. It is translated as CASSGRPRGNYGYTF.

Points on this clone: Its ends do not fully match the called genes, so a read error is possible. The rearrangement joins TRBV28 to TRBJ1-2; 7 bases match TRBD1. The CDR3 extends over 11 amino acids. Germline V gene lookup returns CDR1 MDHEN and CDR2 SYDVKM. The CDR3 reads CASSSSRQGYF. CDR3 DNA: TGTGCCAGCAGTTCCTCCCGACAGGGATACTTC.

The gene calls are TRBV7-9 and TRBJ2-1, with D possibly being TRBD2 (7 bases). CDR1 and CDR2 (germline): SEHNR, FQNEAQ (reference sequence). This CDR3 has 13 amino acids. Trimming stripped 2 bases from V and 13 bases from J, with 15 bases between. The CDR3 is CASSLLGGPQQFF. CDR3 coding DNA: TGTGCCAGCAGCTTATTGGGGGGGCCTCAACAGTTCTTC.

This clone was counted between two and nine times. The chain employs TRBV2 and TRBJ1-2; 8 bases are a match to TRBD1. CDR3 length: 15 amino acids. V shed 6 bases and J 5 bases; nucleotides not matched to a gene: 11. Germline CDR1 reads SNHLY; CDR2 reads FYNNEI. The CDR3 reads CASSPPGTGFYGYTF. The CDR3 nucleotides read TGTGCCAGCAGCCCTCCCGGGACAGGATTTTATGGCTACACCTTC.

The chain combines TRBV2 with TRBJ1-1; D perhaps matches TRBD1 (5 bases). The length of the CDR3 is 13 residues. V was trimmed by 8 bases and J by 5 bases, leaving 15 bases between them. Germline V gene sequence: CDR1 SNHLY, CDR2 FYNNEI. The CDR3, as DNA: TGTGCCAGCGTAACTCAGGGAAATACTGAAGCTTTCTTT. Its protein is CASVTQGNTEAFF.

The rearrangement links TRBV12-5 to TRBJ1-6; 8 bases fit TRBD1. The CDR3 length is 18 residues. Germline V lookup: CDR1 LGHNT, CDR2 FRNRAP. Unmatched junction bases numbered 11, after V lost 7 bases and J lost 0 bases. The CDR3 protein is CASDRRDRHSSYNSPLHF. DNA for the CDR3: TGTGCTAGTGACCGGAGGGACAGGCACTCCTCCTATAATTCACCCCTCCACTTT.